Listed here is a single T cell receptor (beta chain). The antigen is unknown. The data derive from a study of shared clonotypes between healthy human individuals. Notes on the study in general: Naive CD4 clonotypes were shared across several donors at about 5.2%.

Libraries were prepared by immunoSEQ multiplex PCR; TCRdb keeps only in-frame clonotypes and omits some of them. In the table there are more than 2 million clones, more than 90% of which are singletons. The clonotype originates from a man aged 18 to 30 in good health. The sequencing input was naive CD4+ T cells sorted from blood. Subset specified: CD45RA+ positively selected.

The CDR3 loop is CAWSNGGYEQYF. The CDR3 DNA is TGTGCCTGGTCCAACGGGGGGTACGAGCAGTACTTC. The V and J genes are TRBV30 and TRBJ2-7, with 7 bases identical to TRBD2. The CDR3 has 12 amino acids. With 5 bases clipped from V and 4 bases from J, the junction kept 5 bases outside the gene matches. Germline CDR1 is GTSNPN and CDR2 is SVGIG (reference sequence).